Listed below are T cell receptor beta chains from one sample, sequenced in a study of shared clonotypes between healthy human individuals. This table comes from immunoSEQ multiplex PCR, and its TCRdb copy is limited to in-frame clones, with some not included. Among around 2,100,000 clones listed, approximately 94% were seen once. The material sequenced was naive CD8+ T cells sorted from blood. Source of these receptors: a man between 18 and 35 years old in good health. Both conserved end residues are part of each CDR3. The D gene is left open where the match is weak. Part of the rows lack a size; the others show once, few, many or a class for expanded clones.

j_gene | len | v_gene | abundance | d_gene | CDR3aa | CDR3nt
TRBJ2-7 | 14 | TRBV9 | . | . | CASSVGVTAYEQYF | TGTGCCAGCAGCGTAGGGGTCACGGCCTACGAGCAGTACTTC
TRBJ2-3 | 15 | TRBV7-9 | . | TRBD2 | CASSPAGGGADTQYF | TGTGCCAGCAGCCCAGCGGGAGGGGGCGCAGATACGCAGTATTTT
TRBJ2-2 | 17 | TRBV11-3 | . | . | CASSLGSGLPNTGELFF | TGTGCCAGCAGCTTAGGGTCAGGTCTACCGAACACCGGGGAGCTGTTTTTT
TRBJ2-2 | 14 | TRBV9 | . | . | CASSVGGGTGELFF | TGTGCCAGCAGCGTTGGGGGTGGTACCGGGGAGCTGTTTTTT
TRBJ1-5 | 14 | TRBV2 | . | . | CASSEAGRDTPRHF | TGTGCCAGCAGTGAAGCGGGGAGGGACACGCCGAGGCATTTT
TRBJ1-3 | 14 | TRBV5-6 | . | TRBD1 | CASSLLTGGDTIYF | TGTGCCAGCAGCTTGTTGACAGGGGGGGACACCATATATTTT
TRBJ2-5 | 15 | TRBV7-2 | . | TRBD2 | CASKLAGGPGETQYF | TGTGCCAGCAAGCTAGCGGGAGGGCCAGGAGAGACCCAGTACTTC
TRBJ2-1 | 15 | TRBV9 | . | TRBD2 | CASSVTSGSYNEQFF | TGTGCCAGCAGCGTGACTAGCGGGTCCTACAATGAGCAGTTCTTC
TRBJ1-3 | 16 | TRBV28 | . | TRBD1 | CASTLDRGFSGNTIYF | TGTGCCAGCACCCTTGACAGGGGTTTCTCTGGAAACACCATATATTTT
TRBJ2-7 | 15 | TRBV7-3 | . | . | CASSLMGREIDEQYF | TGTGCCAGCAGCTTAATGGGCAGGGAGATCGACGAGCAGTACTTC
TRBJ2-5 | 14 | TRBV30 | once | TRBD2 | CAWSQGSGKETQYF | TGTGCCTGGAGTCAGGGTAGCGGGAAAGAGACCCAGTACTTC
TRBJ2-1 | 12 | TRBV29-1 | . | TRBD1 | CSVRTGNNEQFF | TGCAGCGTAAGGACAGGTAACAATGAGCAGTTCTTC
TRBJ1-4 | 14 | TRBV7-9 | . | . | CASSSPTGSEKLFF | TGTGCCAGCAGCTCTCCTACAGGGTCTGAAAAACTGTTTTTT
TRBJ2-3 | 15 | TRBV10-3 | . | . | CAISADSSGTDTQYF | TGTGCCATCAGTGCGGACTCTTCAGGTACAGATACGCAGTATTTT
TRBJ2-7 | 15 | TRBV4-1 | . | . | CASSQTVSLTYEQYF | TGCGCCAGCAGCCAGACAGTGAGCCTTACCTACGAGCAGTACTTC
TRBJ1-1 | 13 | TRBV29-1 | . | . | CSVEGGFNTEAFF | TGCAGCGTTGAGGGCGGTTTTAACACTGAAGCTTTCTTT
TRBJ1-2 | 15 | TRBV13 | . | . | CASSLGDTLNYGYTF | TGTGCCAGCAGCTTAGGGGACACCTTAAACTATGGCTACACCTTC
TRBJ1-2 | 15 | TRBV28 | . | TRBD1 | CASSFEGQGASGYTF | TGTGCCAGCAGTTTCGAAGGACAGGGGGCTTCTGGCTACACCTTC
TRBJ2-2 | 17 | TRBV4-1 | . | TRBD2 | CASSQDPSGGAFGELFF | TGCGCCAGCAGCCAAGATCCCAGCGGGGGGGCGTTCGGGGAGCTGTTTTTT
TRBJ2-1 | 15 | TRBV29-1 | . | TRBD2 | CSVELGTSGRNEQFF | TGCAGCGTTGAACTCGGGACTAGCGGGAGAAATGAGCAGTTCTTC
TRBJ2-7 | 11 | TRBV29-1 | . | . | CSALGESEQYF | TGCAGCGCCCTCGGGGAGAGCGAGCAGTACTTC
TRBJ1-1 | 11 | TRBV28 | . | TRBD1 | CAGEVQGKAFF | TGTGCCGGGGAGGTACAGGGGAAAGCTTTCTTT
TRBJ2-1 | 15 | TRBV10-3 | . | TRBD2 | CAIRARLALDNEQFF | TGTGCCATCAGGGCCAGACTAGCCCTCGACAATGAGCAGTTCTTC
TRBJ1-1 | 11 | TRBV25-1 | . | . | CASKGNTEAFF | TGTGCCAGCAAGGGGAACACTGAAGCTTTCTTT
TRBJ2-3 | 17 | TRBV2 | . | TRBD2 | CASSRASGGAVTDTQYF | TGTGCCAGCAGTAGGGCTAGCGGGGGGGCCGTCACAGATACGCAGTATTTT
TRBJ2-5 | 12 | TRBV29-1 | . | . | CSATGAQETQYF | TGCAGCGCCACCGGGGCCCAAGAGACCCAGTACTTC